The 9 T cell receptor beta chains below all came from one sample that was sequenced in a study of low-dose radiotherapy and immunotherapy resistance in tumors. Noted time point: after trial treatment. Treatment reported: LDRT plus nivolumab, ipilimumab, low-dose cyclophosphamide and aspirin (RACIN trial). First-strand cDNA used TRAV- and TRBV-specific primers, covering alpha and beta chains. A constant-region primer paired with the V-primer adapter amplified TCRs over approximately 19 PCR cycles. TCRdb analysed the reads with MiXCR anew, one entry per CDR3 protein. This sample has fewer than 50,000 distinct CDR3 sequences; about 25% occur once, and the top ten carry around 10%. This specimen consisted of PBMCs, obtained after low-dose radiotherapy plus immunotherapy. These receptors all come from a male donor with prostate cancer.

The table lists this clonotype with a count of one. A read error likely explains this, since a far larger clone differs by one base. The rearrangement links TRBV5-1 to TRBJ2-1, with TRBD1 matching 9 bases. V was clipped by 3 bases and J by 10 bases; unmatched bases: 8. The CDR3 totals 14 residues. The V gene's germline CDR1 is SGHRS and CDR2 YFSETQ. The DNA for the CDR3 is TGCGCCAGCAGCTCGGGACAGGGCCCCTACGAGCAGTTCTTC. Amino acids: CASSSGQGPYEQFF.

As to this clonotype: One base separates it from a far larger clone, so it is likely a read error. V gene TRBV5-6 combines with J gene TRBJ2-1; 12 positions agree with TRBD1. V shed 4 bases and J 10 bases; nucleotides not matched to a gene: 12. CDR3 length: 16 residues. CDR1 is SGHDT, CDR2 YYEEEE, per germline. This CDR3 reads CASSDTGTGGIYEQFF. CDR3 DNA sequence: TGTGCCAGCAGCGACACCGGGACAGGGGGCATCTACGAGCAGTTCTTC.

This sequence joins TRBV28 and TRBJ1-5, with D uncertain. The germline V and J ends were trimmed by 3 bases and 7 bases, with 16 bases remaining between them. This CDR3 region has 15 residues. Germline CDR1 reads MDHEN; CDR2 reads SYDVKM. The CDR3 loop reads CASSFSGSSLQPQHF. The CDR3 DNA is TGTGCCAGCAGTTTTTCCGGGTCGAGCCTACAGCCCCAGCATTTT. The variable domain in full, completed from reference TRBV28 and TRBJ1-5, reads DVKVTQSSRYLVKRTGEKVFLECVQDMDHENMFWYRQDPGLGLRLIYFSYDVKMKEKGDIPEGYSVSREKKERFSLILESASTNQTSMYLCASSFSGSSLQPQHFGDGTRLSIL.

This clonotype was seen ten or more times. The V gene is TRBV5-1, the J gene TRBJ1-1, with no clear D. V gave up 4 bases and J gave up 3 bases, with 16 bases separating them. CDR1 is SGHRS and CDR2 is YFSETQ in the germline V gene. The CDR3 totals 15 residues. The CDR3 sequence: CASSPGGGWDTEAFF. Here the CDR3 DNA reads TGCGCCAGCAGCCCCGGCGGAGGTTGGGACACTGAAGCTTTCTTT.

This clonotype was counted at least ten times. V usage is TRBV30 and J usage is TRBJ2-3; no clear D. The CDR3 is made up of 14 amino acids. The germline V and J ends were trimmed by 3 bases and 0 bases, with 10 bases remaining between them. CDR1 is GTSNPN, CDR2 SVGIG, per germline (reference sequence). CDR3: CAWSDGSSTDTQYF. CDR3 DNA: TGTGCCTGGAGCGACGGTTCTAGCACAGATACGCAGTATTTT.

This clonotype appeared a single time. The J gene is TRBJ2-5, the V gene TRBV6-2 or TRBV6-3; D uncertain. Germline V gene data show CDR1 as MNHEY and CDR2 as SVGEGT. The germline V and J ends were trimmed by 5 bases and 5 bases, with 15 bases remaining between them. There are 14 residues in the CDR3. CDR3 DNA sequence: TGTGCCAGCAGTGAACGCCTCCTCGGGGAGACCCAGTACTTC. Its translation is CASSERLLGETQYF.

This clonotype was counted ten times or more. V gene TRBV20-1 combines with J gene TRBJ2-6; D gene ambiguous. Looked up from germline, CDR1 is DFQATT and CDR2 is SNEGSKA (reference sequence). The CDR3 has 15 residues. V lost 6 bases and J 4 bases, leaving 16 bases between the germline ends. Here the CDR3 reads CSAGPSQTGANVLTF. CDR3 sequence (DNA): TGCAGTGCCGGTCCATCCCAGACCGGGGCCAACGTCCTGACTTTC.

This clonotype was seen many times. The chain combines TRBV7-9 with TRBJ2-7, with TRBD1 matching over 8 bases. V was pared by 7 bases and J by 3 bases, with 14 bases of the junction left unmatched. This CDR3 spans 16 amino acids. Germline values: CDR1 SEHNR, CDR2 FQNEAQ (reference sequence). CDR3 sequence (DNA): TGTGCCAGCACCACAACGCAAGGACAGGGATACTACGAGCAGTACTTC. Its translation is CASTTTQGQGYYEQYF.

The chain combines TRBV29-1 with TRBJ1-2, with TRBD1 matching over 8 bases. Looked up from germline, CDR1 is SQVTM and CDR2 is ANQGSEA. V lost 6 bases to trimming and J lost 8 bases; unmatched junction nucleotides: 5. The CDR3 spans 11 residues. The CDR3 sequence is CSVAAGGGYTF. CDR3 nucleotides: TGCAGCGTGGCCGCAGGGGGCGGCTACACCTTC.